This is a list of T cell receptor beta chains from one sample in a study of PD-1 blockade in classical Hodgkin lymphoma. TCRdb's table, derived via immunoSEQ multiplex PCR, lists solely in-frame clones and lacks some. The sample yields roughly 17,000 clones, around 72% seen once. The sequenced sample was peripheral blood mononuclear cells (PBMCs), obtained at baseline. All receptors come from a human donor with classical Hodgkin lymphoma. The CDR3 runs from the conserved cysteine through the conserved F or W. Each record gives: V gene, J gene, CDR3 protein.

TRBV5-4	TRBJ1-1	CASSRTGRAFF
TRBV5-1	TRBJ2-1	CASSLLGPYNEQFF
TRBV28	TRBJ1-2	CASHPAGGLVNYGYTF
TRBV30	TRBJ1-6	CAWNYRYNSPLHF
TRBV5-6	TRBJ2-7	CASSQTTGDSYEQYF
TRBV6-5	TRBJ2-7	CASSYVLSGNHEQYF
TRBV29-1	TRBJ2-5	CSVDEVGRETQYF
TRBV30	TRBJ1-1	CAWSSPRAEAFF
TRBV29-1	TRBJ1-2	CSVEAPGGNGYTF
TRBV20-1	TRBJ2-3	CSARGLHTQYF
TRBV6-5	TRBJ2-7	CASSYSGTGFYEQYF
TRBV5-1	TRBJ1-1	CASSLEGGTGGRNTEAFF
TRBV7-4	TRBJ2-7	CASSSDPRGGSEQYF
TRBV19	TRBJ1-5	CASTQGQGPVQPQHF